This TCR beta chain emerged from a study of cytomegalovirus exposure and HLA in healthy donors. General study results and limits: Most subjects' HLA-A and HLA-B alleles were reportedly predicted from TCR beta sequences. It was taken for granted in presence/absence analyses that sequencing depth across donors was roughly uniform. Some highly shared sequence variants likely arose as a pipeline artifact. A later analysis showed that HLA-associated TCR beta chains had undergone more clonal expansion than equally common others.

PCR employed 60 Vbeta and 13 Jbeta primers. This table comes from immunoSEQ multiplex PCR, and its TCRdb copy is limited to in-frame clones, with some not included. Found here are under 200,000 clones, around three quarters of them singletons; the top ten hold around 5.7%. Germline lookup yields CDR1 MNHEY and CDR2 SVGAGI. The V end lost 7 bases, the J end lost 1 base, and 17 bases lay between the germline ends. The CDR3 totals 15 residues. Worth noting for this clone: The antigen is unknown.

Sample: PBMCs. The chain couples TRBV6-5 to TRBJ2-7, with a tentative D call TRBD1 (6 bases). The TCR sequence derives from a man aged 40-49 years in good health and CMV-seronegative. The CDR3 DNA is TGTGCCAGCAACCCTGGACAGAGACAGTCCTACGAGCAGTACTTC. Translating gives CASNPGQRQSYEQYF.